The source of this TCR beta chain is a study of shared clonotypes between healthy human individuals. Under the authors' procedure: Junction-only sequences without quality scores came from ImmunoSEQ, so filtering differed. Clones were sequenced by immunoSEQ multiplex PCR, and TCRdb holds only the in-frame ones, with some missing. Clonal size and the V and J genes are those of that table, whereas D and trimming came from the DNA. Of about 820,000 clones in the sample, around 93% were seen once. On this clone: Its antigen remains unknown.

Study-level findings and limits: Naive CD4 clonotypes were shared across a handful of donors at 5% to 6%.

Naivety among CD8 cells was defined by CD45RO negativity and positive CCR7 selection, thereby excluding terminally differentiated effector memory CD45RA+ cells. The CDR3 covers 14 residues. After removal of 6 bases from V and 4 bases from J, the junction contained 8 bases not matched to a gene. Germline V lookup: CDR1 MDHEN, CDR2 SYDVKM. Material: naive CD8+ T cells sorted from blood. The origin of this receptor is a man aged 25-45 years in good health. The rearrangement joins TRBV28 to TRBJ1-1; 7 bases match TRBD1. CDR3 residues: CASRSGGFGTEAFF. CDR3 DNA: TGTGCCAGCAGATCAGGGGGTTTTGGCACTGAAGCTTTCTTT.